The 12 T cell receptor beta chains reported below all come from one sample, sequenced in a study of tissue T cells after allogeneic stem cell transplantation. Generated by immunoSEQ multiplex PCR, the TCRdb table keeps only in-frame clones and is missing some. The sample consists of around 9,100 clones, more than 55% of them appearing once. The sample consisted of tissue from the jejunum, taken at autopsy. Receptors were obtained from an older female donor with lung cancer.

Notes on this clone: It may be a read error: a sequence one base away is much more abundant. The gene calls are TRBV11-3 and TRBJ2-5; no clear D gene. The CDR3 spans 15 residues. Per the germline V gene, CDR1 is SGHNT and CDR2 is YENEEA. In DNA form, the CDR3 reads TGTGCCAGCAGCTTCCGACGCTACACCCAAGAGACCCGGTACTTC. Protein: CASSFRRYTQETRYF.

The chain recombines TRBV11-2 with TRBJ1-2, with D unclear. Deletions cut 2 bases from V and 7 bases from J, with 14 bases between. The CDR3 has 14 amino acids. Germline CDR1 SGHAT, CDR2 FQNNGV. DNA for the CDR3: TGTGCCAGCAGCTTATTGTTAGGCGGAAGTGGCTACACCTTC. Its translation: CASSLLLGGSGYTF.

This clone turned up a few times. The chain couples TRBV18 to TRBJ1-2; the match to TRBD1 covers 11 bases. Germline CDR1 reads KGHSH; CDR2 reads LQKENI. V was clipped by 2 bases and J by 8 bases; unmatched bases: 4. The CDR3 has 14 amino acids. CDR3 sequence: CASSPGQGARGYTF. The CDR3 nucleotides read TGTGCCAGCTCACCAGGACAGGGGGCTCGGGGCTACACCTTC.

Sample share makes this clone medium-sized (0.01 to 0.1%). CDR3 region: CASIPLIGGGHTEAFF. As DNA, the CDR3 is TGTGCCAGTATTCCCCTCATCGGGGGAGGACACACTGAAGCTTTCTTT. The V and J genes are TRBV19 and TRBJ1-1; tentative D call: TRBD1 (5 bases). The CDR3 extends over 16 amino acids. Trimming removed 7 bases at V and 3 bases at J, with 21 bases between. Germline CDR1 is LNHDA and CDR2 is SQIVND (reference sequence).

This clone appeared once. This chain joins TRBV11-2 and TRBJ2-1, with D perhaps matching TRBD1 (6 bases). V lost 1 base and J 1 base, leaving 14 bases between the germline ends. Germline CDR1 SGHAT, CDR2 FQNNGV. The length of the CDR3 is 17 residues. The CDR3 loop reads CASSLGGRGLSYNEQFF. The CDR3 DNA sequence: TGTGCCAGCAGCTTAGGGGGCAGGGGCTTATCCTACAATGAGCAGTTCTTC.

The V and J genes are TRBV5-4 and TRBJ2-3; the D gene is possibly TRBD1 (5 bases). CDR3 size: 13 residues. In germline, CDR1 is SGHNT, CDR2 YYREEE (reference sequence). Trimming shortened V by 0 bases and J by 6 bases, and 8 bases separated the two germline ends. CDR3 protein: CASSLAGSDTQYF. For the CDR3, the DNA is TGTGCCAGCAGCTTGGCAGGGTCCGATACGCAGTATTTT.

The chain recombines TRBV19 with TRBJ1-1, with D possibly TRBD1 on 6 matching bases. Per the germline V gene, CDR1 is LNHDA and CDR2 is SQIVND (reference sequence). CDR3 size: 15 residues. V was clipped by 6 bases and J by 1 base, with 15 bases between them. CDR3 bases: TGTGCCAGTAGCCGCCTCACAGGGTGGAACACTGAAGCTTTCTTT. Encoded protein: CASSRLTGWNTEAFF.

This rearrangement joins TRBV19 to TRBJ2-3; D is undetermined. The CDR3 runs to 12 residues. V shed 9 bases and J shed 1 base, with 8 bases lying between them. In germline, CDR1 is LNHDA, CDR2 SQIVND (reference sequence). DNA for the CDR3: TGTGCCAGCAAGGGTGGCACAGATACGCAGTATTTT. As protein: CASKGGTDTQYF.

The chain is built from TRBV7-2 and TRBJ1-2, with D possibly matching TRBD1 (5 bases). This CDR3 comprises 14 residues. V was cut by 5 bases and J by 7 bases, with 17 bases left in between. Germline CDR1 SGHTA, CDR2 FQGNSA. The CDR3: CASSPDGAGGGYTF. In nucleotides, the CDR3 is TGTGCCAGCAGCCCCGACGGTGCGGGGGGTGGCTACACCTTC.

The CDR3 protein is CASSYSGTGVRETQYF. The CDR3 coding sequence is TGTGCCAGCAGTTACTCAGGGACAGGGGTCCGAGAGACCCAGTACTTC. The rearrangement uses TRBV6-5 and TRBJ2-5, with TRBD1 matching over 10 bases. Germline V gives CDR1 MNHEY, CDR2 SVGAGI. CDR3 length: 16 amino acids. V lost 0 bases to trimming and J lost 4 bases; unmatched junction nucleotides: 5.

This clone has just a few counts. The chain joins TRBV7-9 to TRBJ2-1; no clear D. Trimming stripped 1 base from V and 8 bases from J, with 6 bases between. Germline CDR1 and CDR2: SEHNR and FQNEAQ (reference sequence). The CDR3 runs 12 residues. The CDR3 coding sequence is TGTGCCAGCAGCTTAGAAGGAGATGAGCAGTTCTTC. This codes for CASSLEGDEQFF.

The rearrangement links TRBV7-2 to TRBJ1-2, with a possible D match to TRBD1 (6 bases). CDR3 length: 13 residues. The germline V and J ends were trimmed by 3 bases and 7 bases, with 12 bases remaining between them. Germline CDR1 and CDR2: SGHTA and FQGNSA. The CDR3 DNA follows: TGTGCCAGCAGCTTCGGGGGGGCGGCTGGCTACACCTTC. It translates to CASSFGGAAGYTF. Using reference TRBV7-2 and TRBJ1-2 for the parts outside the CDR3, the full variable domain is GAGVSQSPSNKVTEKGKDVELRCDPISGHTALYWYRQSLGQGLEFLIYFQGNSAPDKSGLPSDRFSAERTGGSVSTLTIQRTQQEDSAVYLCASSFGGAAGYTFGSGTRLTVV.